This T cell receptor (beta chain) is from a study of blood T cell repertoires in COVID-19. Study at large: COVID-19 samples, acute and convalescent, were from the United States, Italy and Spain.

Profiling relied on immunoSEQ multiplex PCR, and the TCRdb table lists in-frame clones only, not all of them. The table lists about 59,000 clones, around 70% of them singletons. V was pared by 4 bases and J by 5 bases, with 7 bases between. The CDR3 loop spans 12 amino acids. Germline V gene sequence: CDR1 MNHEY, CDR2 SMNVEV (reference sequence). Specimen: peripheral blood. This TCR was recovered from a woman aged 65 to 85 with acute or convalescent COVID-19. The chain combines TRBV27 with TRBJ2-3, with no clear D. CDR3 sequence reads: CASSSRVDTQYF. The CDR3 bases are TGTGCCAGCAGTTCCCGGGTAGATACGCAGTATTTT.